Listed below are T cell receptor beta chains from one sample, sequenced in a study of shared clonotypes between healthy human individuals. TCRdb keeps only in-frame clones here, not all; method: immunoSEQ multiplex PCR. The profile covers 1.5 million to 2.5 million clones, with approximately 94% appearing a single time and around 1% taken by the ten largest. Sequencing was carried out using naive CD8+ T cells sorted from blood. The receptors were sampled from a man aged 18 to 30 in good health. Each CDR3 is given with its conserved first and last residue. Each record gives: V gene, CDR3 protein.

TRBV15 CATSNLETQYF
TRBV9 CASSVERGTQYF
TRBV30 CAWSWSQETQYF
TRBV6-6 CASSGRGWDEQYF
TRBV27 CASSFSGGGYEQYF
TRBV5-6 CASSLGAGGINEQFF
TRBV7-9 CASTGGGAGELFF
TRBV4-1 CASSQVRDEQFF
TRBV28 CASSLRGDGQPQHF
TRBV20-1 CSAIYNEQFF
TRBV27 CASSPYQGLGYTF
TRBV5-6 CASSLGQGLTEAFF
TRBV5-6 CASSLAEQAADQPQHF
TRBV6-1 CASSEARDYGYTF
TRBV7-7 CASQGEDSYEQYF
TRBV19 CASSITGQAYEQYF
TRBV6-5 CASYGTSGTREQYF
TRBV6-6 CASSYGTGNEQFF
TRBV2 CASSDLGVGQYF
TRBV11-2 CASSLKLASGGSYEQYF
TRBV7-8 CASSLGNTGELFF
TRBV6-5 CASSYGGGPTDTQYF